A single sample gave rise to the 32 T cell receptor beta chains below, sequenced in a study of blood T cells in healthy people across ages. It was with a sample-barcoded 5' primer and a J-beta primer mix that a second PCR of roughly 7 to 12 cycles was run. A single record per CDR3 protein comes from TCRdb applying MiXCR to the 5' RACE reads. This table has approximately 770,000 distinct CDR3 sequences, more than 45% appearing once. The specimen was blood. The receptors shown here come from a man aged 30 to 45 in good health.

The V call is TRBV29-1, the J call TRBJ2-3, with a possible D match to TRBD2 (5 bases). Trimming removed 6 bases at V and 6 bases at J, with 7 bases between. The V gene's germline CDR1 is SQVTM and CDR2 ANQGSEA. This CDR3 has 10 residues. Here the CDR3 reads CSVWRDTQYF. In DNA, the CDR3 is TGCAGCGTGTGGAGGGATACGCAGTATTTT.

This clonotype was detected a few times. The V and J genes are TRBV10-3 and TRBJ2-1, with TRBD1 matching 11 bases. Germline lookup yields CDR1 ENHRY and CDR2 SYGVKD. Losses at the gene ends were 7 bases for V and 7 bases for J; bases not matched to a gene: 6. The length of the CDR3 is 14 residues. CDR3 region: CAITTRDRGNEQFF. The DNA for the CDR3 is TGTGCCATCACCACCCGGGACAGGGGGAATGAGCAGTTCTTC.

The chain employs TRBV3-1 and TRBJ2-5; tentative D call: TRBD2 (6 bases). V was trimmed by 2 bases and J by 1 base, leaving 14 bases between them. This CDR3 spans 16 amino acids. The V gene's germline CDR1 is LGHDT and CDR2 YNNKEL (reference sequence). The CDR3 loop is CASSQSERVVQETQYF. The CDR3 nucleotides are TGTGCCAGCAGCCAAAGCGAGCGGGTCGTCCAAGAGACCCAGTACTTC.

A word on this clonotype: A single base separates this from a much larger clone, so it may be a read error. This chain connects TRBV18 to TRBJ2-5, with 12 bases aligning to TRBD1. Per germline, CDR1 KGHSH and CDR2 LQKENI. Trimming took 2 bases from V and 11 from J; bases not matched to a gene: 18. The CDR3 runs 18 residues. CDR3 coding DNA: TGTGCCAGCTCACCAAAAGCGCCGGGACAGGGGGCGGGCAATGAGCAGTACTTC. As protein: CASSPKAPGQGAGNEQYF.

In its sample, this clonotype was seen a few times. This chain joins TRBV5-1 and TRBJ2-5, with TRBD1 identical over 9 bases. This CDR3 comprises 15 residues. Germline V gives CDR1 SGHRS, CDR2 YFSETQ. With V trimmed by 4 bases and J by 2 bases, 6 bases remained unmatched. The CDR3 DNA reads TGCGCCAGCAGCCTGGAGACAGGGGGACAAGAGACCCAGTACTTC. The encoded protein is CASSLETGGQETQYF.

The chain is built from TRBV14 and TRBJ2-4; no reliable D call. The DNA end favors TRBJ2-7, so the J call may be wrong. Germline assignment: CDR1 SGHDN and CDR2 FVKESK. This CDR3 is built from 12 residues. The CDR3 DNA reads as TGTGCCAGCAGCCGTACCACAGCCGAGCAGTACTTC. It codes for CASSRTTAEQYF.

Here the CDR3 DNA reads TGCGCCAGCAGCCCCCAATGGGCCGACCAGGGGCGGAGTACGCAGTATTTT. Translation gives CASSPQWADQGRSTQYF. The chain has TRBV4-3 and TRBJ2-3; tentatively, D is TRBD1 (6 bases). Germline CDR1 reads LGHNA; CDR2 reads YSLEER. The CDR3 consists of 17 residues. Trimming shortened V by 4 bases and J by 8 bases, and 25 bases separated the two germline ends.

The CDR3 loop reads CSAARQSLNEQFF. In DNA form, the CDR3 reads TGCAGTGCCGCCCGGCAAAGCCTCAATGAGCAGTTCTTC. V and J are TRBV20-1 and TRBJ2-1; D gene unclear. Germline V lookup: CDR1 DFQATT, CDR2 SNEGSKA (reference sequence). The V gene lost 6 bases and the J gene lost 6 bases, with 15 bases spanning the gap. The CDR3 runs to 13 residues.

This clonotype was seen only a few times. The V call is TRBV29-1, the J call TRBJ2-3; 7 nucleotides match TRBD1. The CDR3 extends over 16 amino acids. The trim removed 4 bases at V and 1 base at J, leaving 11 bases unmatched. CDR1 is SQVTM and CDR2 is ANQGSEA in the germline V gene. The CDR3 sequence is CSVGPPSGTGTDTQYF. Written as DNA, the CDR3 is TGCAGCGTTGGCCCCCCCTCCGGGACAGGCACAGATACGCAGTATTTT.

The CDR3 region has the DNA TGTGCCAGCACCCCACTGCCCTACAATGAGCAGTTCTTC. Its protein is CASTPLPYNEQFF. The chain uses TRBV6-6 and TRBJ2-1; D gene ambiguous. This CDR3 has 13 amino acids. Trimming cost V 7 bases and J 2 bases, with 9 bases left between them. Germline CDR1 reads MNHNY; CDR2 reads SVGAGI (reference sequence).

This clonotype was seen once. CDR3 nucleotides: TGCGCCAGCAGCCCCAATCGGGGGCCCGCAGAAGAGACCCAGTACTTC. The encoded protein is CASSPNRGPAEETQYF. The chain joins TRBV4-1 to TRBJ2-5; D might be TRBD1 or TRBD2, each matching 6 bases. Germline V gives CDR1 MGHRA, CDR2 YSYEKL. Trimming removed 4 bases at V and 3 bases at J, with 18 bases between. The CDR3 loop spans 16 amino acids.

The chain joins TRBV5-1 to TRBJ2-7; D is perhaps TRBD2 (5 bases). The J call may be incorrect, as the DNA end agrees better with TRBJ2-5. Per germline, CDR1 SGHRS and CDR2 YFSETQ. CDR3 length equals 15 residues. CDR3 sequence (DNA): TGCGCCAGCAGCCCACGTCCGGCTAGTAGCGCGACCCAGTACTTC. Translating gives CASSPRPASSATQYF.

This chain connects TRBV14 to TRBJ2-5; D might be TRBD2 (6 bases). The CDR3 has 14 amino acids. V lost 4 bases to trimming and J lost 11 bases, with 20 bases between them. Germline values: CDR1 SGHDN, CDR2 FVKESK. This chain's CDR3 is CASSLGGPCNEQYF. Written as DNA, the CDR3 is TGTGCCAGCAGCCTCGGAGGGCCCTGCAATGAGCAGTACTTC. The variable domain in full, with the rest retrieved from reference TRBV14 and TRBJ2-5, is EAGVTQFPSHSVIEKGQTVTLRCDPISGHDNLYWYRRVMGKEIKFLLHFVKESKQDESGMPNNRFLAERTGGTYSTLKVQPAELEDSGVYFCASSLGGPCNEQYFGPGTRLLVL.

The CDR3, as DNA: TGTGCCAGCAGTGATGGCAGGCTATTGGAGACCCAGTACTTC. Its protein is CASSDGRLLETQYF. The J gene is TRBJ2-5, the V gene TRBV2, with D hard to call. V shed 3 bases and J shed 5 bases, with 13 bases lying between them. Germline values: CDR1 SNHLY, CDR2 FYNNEI. The CDR3 sequence is 14 residues long.

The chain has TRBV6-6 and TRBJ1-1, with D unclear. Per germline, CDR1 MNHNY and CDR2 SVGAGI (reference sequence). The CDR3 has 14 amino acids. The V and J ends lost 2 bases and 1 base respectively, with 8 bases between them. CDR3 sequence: CASSYRPANTEAFF. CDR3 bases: TGTGCCAGCAGTTACAGGCCCGCGAACACTGAAGCTTTCTTT.

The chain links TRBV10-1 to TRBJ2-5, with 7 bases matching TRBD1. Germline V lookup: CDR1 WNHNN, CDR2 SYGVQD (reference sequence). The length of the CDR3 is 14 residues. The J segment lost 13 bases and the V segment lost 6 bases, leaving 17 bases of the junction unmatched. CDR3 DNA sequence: TGCGCCAGCAGCCCCGACAGGGACCCTTTTATTCCGTACTTC. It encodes CASSPDRDPFIPYF.

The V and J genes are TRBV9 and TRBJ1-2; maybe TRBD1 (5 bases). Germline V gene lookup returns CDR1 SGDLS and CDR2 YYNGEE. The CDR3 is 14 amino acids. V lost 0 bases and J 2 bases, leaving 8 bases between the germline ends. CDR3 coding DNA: TGTGCCAGCAGCGTAGAGGGACGAAACTATGGCTACACCTTC. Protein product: CASSVEGRNYGYTF.

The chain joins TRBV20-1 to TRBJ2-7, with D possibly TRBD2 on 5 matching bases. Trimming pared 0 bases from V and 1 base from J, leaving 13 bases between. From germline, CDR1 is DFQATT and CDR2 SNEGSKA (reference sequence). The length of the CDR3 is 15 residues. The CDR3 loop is CSARDLGVYSYEQYF. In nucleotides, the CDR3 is TGCAGTGCTAGAGATCTCGGGGTCTATTCCTACGAGCAGTACTTC.

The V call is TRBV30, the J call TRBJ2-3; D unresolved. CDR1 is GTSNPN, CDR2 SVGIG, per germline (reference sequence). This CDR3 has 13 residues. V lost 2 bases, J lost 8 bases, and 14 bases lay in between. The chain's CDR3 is CAWSLERVATQYF. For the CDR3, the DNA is TGTGCCTGGAGTCTAGAAAGAGTGGCTACGCAGTATTTT.

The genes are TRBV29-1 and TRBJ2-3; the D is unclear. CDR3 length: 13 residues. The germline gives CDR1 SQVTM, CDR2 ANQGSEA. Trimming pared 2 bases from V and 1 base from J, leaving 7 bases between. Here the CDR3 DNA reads TGCAGCGTTGAATTGGGCGGCACAGATACGCAGTATTTT. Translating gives CSVELGGTDTQYF.

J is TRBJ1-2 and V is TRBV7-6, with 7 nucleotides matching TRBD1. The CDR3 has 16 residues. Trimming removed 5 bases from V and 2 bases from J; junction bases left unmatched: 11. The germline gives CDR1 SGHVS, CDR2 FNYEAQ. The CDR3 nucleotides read TGTGCCAGCAGCGACTCAGGGGGTGGGAACAACTATGGCTACACCTTC. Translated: CASSDSGGGNNYGYTF.

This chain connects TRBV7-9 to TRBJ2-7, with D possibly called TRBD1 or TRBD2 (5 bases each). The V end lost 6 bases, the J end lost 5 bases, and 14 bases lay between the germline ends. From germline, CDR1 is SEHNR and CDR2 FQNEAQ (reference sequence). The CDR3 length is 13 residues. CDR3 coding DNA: TGTGCCAGCAGGAGGGGTGCGGTCCACGAGCAGTACTTC. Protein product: CASRRGAVHEQYF.

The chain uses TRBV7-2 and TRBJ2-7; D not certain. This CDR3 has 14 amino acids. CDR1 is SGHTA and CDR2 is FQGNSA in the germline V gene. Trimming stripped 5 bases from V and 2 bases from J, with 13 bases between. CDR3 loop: CASSPSSYPYEQYF. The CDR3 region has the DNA TGTGCCAGCAGCCCCTCCTCATATCCCTACGAGCAGTACTTC.

This chain's CDR3 is CASSLPGRGEQFF. The CDR3 nucleotides are TGTGCCAGCAGTTTACCGGGGAGGGGTGAGCAGTTCTTC. The chain employs TRBV12-3 or TRBV12-4 and TRBJ2-1; 7 bases are a match to TRBD2. This CDR3 region has 13 residues. V lost 2 bases, J lost 9 bases, and 4 bases stayed unmatched.

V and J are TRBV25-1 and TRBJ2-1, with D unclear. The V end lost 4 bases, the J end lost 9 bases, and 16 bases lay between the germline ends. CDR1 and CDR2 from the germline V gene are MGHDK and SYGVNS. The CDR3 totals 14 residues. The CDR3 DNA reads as TGTGCCAGCAGTGCCCCACGTAGAGTAAGTGAGCAGTTCTTC. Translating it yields CASSAPRRVSEQFF.

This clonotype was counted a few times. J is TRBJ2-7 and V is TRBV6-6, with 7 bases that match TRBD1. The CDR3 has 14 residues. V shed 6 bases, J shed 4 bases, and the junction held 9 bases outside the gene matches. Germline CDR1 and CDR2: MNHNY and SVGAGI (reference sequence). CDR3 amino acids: CASRLDRASYEQYF. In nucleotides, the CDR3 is TGTGCCAGCAGACTAGACAGGGCTTCGTACGAGCAGTACTTC.

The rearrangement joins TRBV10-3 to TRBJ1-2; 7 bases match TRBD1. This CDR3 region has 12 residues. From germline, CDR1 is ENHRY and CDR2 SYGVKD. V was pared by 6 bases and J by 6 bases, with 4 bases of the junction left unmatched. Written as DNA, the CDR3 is TGTGCCATCAGGATAGGACAGGATGGCTACACCTTC. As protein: CAIRIGQDGYTF.

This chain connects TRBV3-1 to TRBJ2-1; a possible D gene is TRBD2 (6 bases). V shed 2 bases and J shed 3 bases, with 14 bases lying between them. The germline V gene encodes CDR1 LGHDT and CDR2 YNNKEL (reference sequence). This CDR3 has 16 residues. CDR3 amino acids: CASSQTLGTVYNEQFF. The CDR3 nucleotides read TGTGCCAGCAGCCAAACCCTAGGGACTGTCTACAATGAGCAGTTCTTC.

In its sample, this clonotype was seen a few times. The CDR3 here is CASSFGYGDQETQYF. The CDR3 coding sequence is TGTGCCAGCAGTTTCGGCTACGGAGACCAAGAGACCCAGTACTTC. The chain recombines TRBV12-3 or TRBV12-4 with TRBJ2-5, with D unresolved. The CDR3 loop spans 15 amino acids. Trimming left V 3 bases short and J 0 bases short, with 11 bases between.

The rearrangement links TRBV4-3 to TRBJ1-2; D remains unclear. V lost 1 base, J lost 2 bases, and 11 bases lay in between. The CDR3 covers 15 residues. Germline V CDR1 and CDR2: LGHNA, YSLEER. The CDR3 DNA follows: TGCGCCAGCAGCCAAGCCCCAACCGGGAACTATGGCTACACCTTC. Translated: CASSQAPTGNYGYTF.

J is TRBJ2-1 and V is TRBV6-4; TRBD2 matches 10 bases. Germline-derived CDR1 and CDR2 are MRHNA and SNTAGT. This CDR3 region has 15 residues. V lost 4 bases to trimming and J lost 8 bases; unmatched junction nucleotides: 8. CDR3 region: CASSASSGSQDEQFF. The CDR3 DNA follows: TGTGCCAGCAGTGCGTCTAGCGGGAGTCAAGATGAGCAGTTCTTC.

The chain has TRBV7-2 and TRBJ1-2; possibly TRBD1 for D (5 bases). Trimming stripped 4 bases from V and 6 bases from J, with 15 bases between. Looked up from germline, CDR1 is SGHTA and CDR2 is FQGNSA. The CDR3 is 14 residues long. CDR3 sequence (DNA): TGTGCCAGCAGCTATCGACAGAGCGAGGATGGCTACACCTTC. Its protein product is CASSYRQSEDGYTF.